The 26 T cell receptor beta chains in this list originate from one sample, sequenced in a study of blood T cell repertoires in COVID-19. Method: immunoSEQ multiplex PCR; TCRdb's copy keeps in-frame clones and lacks some. The profile shows around 100,000 clones, about 90% of them singletons. The sequencing sample was made of peripheral blood. The source of these receptors is a man younger than 40 in a cohort sampled during active COVID-19.

The rearrangement links TRBV10-3 to TRBJ1-1; TRBD1 aligns across 10 bases. This CDR3 comprises 13 residues. Germline V CDR1 and CDR2: ENHRY, SYGVKD. Losses at the gene ends were 6 bases for V and 6 bases for J; bases not matched to a gene: 4. The CDR3 loop is CAIRPDRGPEAFF. The DNA for the CDR3 is TGTGCCATCAGACCAGACAGGGGGCCTGAAGCTTTCTTT.

The rearrangement joins TRBV5-1 to TRBJ1-1; D possibly corresponds to TRBD1 (5 bases). Germline values: CDR1 SGHRS, CDR2 YFSETQ. The V end lost 0 bases, the J end lost 8 bases, and 5 bases lay between the germline ends. The CDR3 covers 11 residues. CDR3: CASSLAGEAFF. The CDR3 region has the DNA TGCGCCAGCAGCTTGGCAGGGGAAGCTTTCTTT.

V gene TRBV28 combines with J gene TRBJ2-7; a possible D gene is TRBD2 (6 bases). Germline CDR1 is MDHEN and CDR2 is SYDVKM. The CDR3 length is 13 residues. V was clipped by 8 bases and J by 4 bases, with 15 bases between them. This CDR3 is CASHGASVYEQYF. The CDR3 DNA follows: TGTGCCAGCCACGGGGCTAGCGTGTACGAGCAGTACTTC.

The rearrangement links TRBV9 to TRBJ2-2, with 7 bases that match TRBD2. The CDR3 runs 15 residues. Germline lookup yields CDR1 SGDLS and CDR2 YYNGEE. With 0 bases clipped from V and 3 bases from J, the junction kept 2 bases outside the gene matches. The CDR3 protein is CASSVGGRDTGELFF. The CDR3, as DNA: TGTGCCAGCAGCGTAGGGGGGAGGGACACCGGGGAGCTGTTTTTT.

In its sample, this clone was seen once. The V call is TRBV7-2, the J call TRBJ2-1, with 8 nucleotides matching TRBD2. This CDR3 has 16 amino acids. The V and J ends lost 5 bases and 0 bases, in that order; junction bases with no gene match: 6. The germline V gene encodes CDR1 SGHTA and CDR2 FQGNSA. The CDR3 nucleotides are TGTGCCAGCAGCCCTAGCGGGTTGAGCTCCTACAATGAGCAGTTCTTC. It yields the protein CASSPSGLSSYNEQFF.

This clone was counted a single time. This chain links TRBV7-3 with TRBJ2-3; no clear D. Trimming took off 4 bases at V and 6 bases at J, with 11 bases between the two ends. The length of the CDR3 is 13 residues. Germline V gene lookup returns CDR1 SGHTA and CDR2 FQGTGA. CDR3 loop: CASSSRTVDTQYF. The DNA of the CDR3 is TGTGCCAGCAGCTCCCGAACGGTGGATACGCAGTATTTT.

The chain combines TRBV7-8 with TRBJ1-5; 7 nucleotides match TRBD1. The germline V gene has CDR1 SGHVS and CDR2 FQNEAQ. Trimming removed 4 bases from V and 7 bases from J; junction bases left unmatched: 7. The CDR3 runs to 14 residues. This chain's CDR3 is CASSSDRDRQPQHF. The CDR3, as DNA: TGTGCCAGCAGCTCCGACAGGGATAGACAGCCCCAGCATTTT. Supplemented by reference TRBV7-8 and TRBJ1-5, the full variable domain reads GAGVSQSPRYKVAKRGQDVALRCDPISGHVSLFWYQQALGQGPEFLTYFQNEAQLDKSGLPSDRFFAERPEGSVSTLKIQRTQQEDSAVYLCASSSDRDRQPQHFGDGTRLSIL.

The gene calls are TRBV6-5 and TRBJ1-3, with 9 bases that match TRBD1. V was pared by 4 bases and J by 2 bases, with 3 bases of the junction left unmatched. This CDR3 comprises 15 residues. Germline values: CDR1 MNHEY, CDR2 SVGAGI. The DNA of the CDR3 is TGTGCCAGCAGTTTACAGGGGGCAACTGGAAACACCATATATTTT. This gives the protein CASSLQGATGNTIYF.

DNA for the CDR3: TGTGCCAGCAGCTTCTCCGGGACTCGCCAAGAGACCCAGTACTTC. Translation gives CASSFSGTRQETQYF. The gene calls are TRBV9 and TRBJ2-5; the D gene is possibly TRBD2 (6 bases). CDR1 and CDR2 from the germline V gene are SGDLS and YYNGEE. V was clipped by 4 bases and J by 1 base, with 14 bases between them. The CDR3 is 15 amino acids.

The rearrangement uses TRBV15 and TRBJ2-3, with 7 bases matching TRBD2. The V segment lost 3 bases and the J segment 5 bases; nucleotides outside the gene matches: 11. Germline V CDR1 and CDR2: LNHNV, YYDKDF (reference sequence). The CDR3 contains 16 residues. CDR3 bases: TGTGCCACCAGCAGGAGGGGAGGGGAGCCCGGAGATACGCAGTATTTT. Its protein product is CATSRRGGEPGDTQYF.

The chain joins TRBV5-1 to TRBJ2-2; D might be TRBD2 (6 bases). Trimming shortened V by 0 bases and J by 7 bases, and 16 bases separated the two germline ends. The germline CDR1 and CDR2 sequences are SGHRS and YFSETQ. The CDR3 has 16 amino acids. CDR3 residues: CASSLGHPGLGGELFF. CDR3 sequence (DNA): TGCGCCAGCAGCTTGGGGCATCCGGGACTTGGCGGGGAGCTGTTTTTT.

CDR3 region: CSVAFGVTDTQYF. For the CDR3, the DNA is TGCAGCGTTGCTTTCGGGGTCACAGATACGCAGTATTTT. This chain uses TRBV29-1 with TRBJ2-3; D is perhaps TRBD2 (5 bases). Germline-derived CDR1 and CDR2 are SQVTM and ANQGSEA. The germline V and J ends were trimmed by 4 bases and 2 bases, with 10 bases remaining between them. CDR3 size: 13 residues.

In this sample, this clone turned up a few times. As DNA, the CDR3 is TGTGCCATCCTCCGGGGGGCCGGGAACACTGAAGCTTTCTTT. It yields the protein CAILRGAGNTEAFF. The chain carries TRBV6-5 and TRBJ1-1; a weak D match, TRBD1 (6 bases). Trimming stripped 10 bases from V and 1 base from J, with 16 bases between. From germline, CDR1 is MNHEY and CDR2 SVGAGI. The CDR3 runs to 14 residues.

The V gene is TRBV19, the J gene TRBJ2-7; 10 nucleotides match TRBD1. The CDR3 covers 14 residues. Germline V gene lookup returns CDR1 LNHDA and CDR2 SQIVND (reference sequence). Trimming removed 2 bases from V and 5 bases from J; junction bases left unmatched: 3. The CDR3 sequence is CASSIRGQGNEQYF. CDR3 nucleotides: TGTGCCAGTAGTATAAGGGGACAGGGGAACGAGCAGTACTTC.

This sequence joins TRBV7-3 and TRBJ1-1; TRBD1 agrees at 7 bases. The junction had 3 bases not matched to a gene; V was cut back by 1 base and J by 4 bases. The CDR3 has 14 residues. The V gene's germline CDR1 is SGHTA and CDR2 FQGTGA. CDR3 loop: CASSLRQGGTEAFF. CDR3 bases: TGTGCCAGCAGCTTAAGACAGGGAGGCACTGAAGCTTTCTTT.

This chain uses TRBV5-8 with TRBJ2-7; D gene ambiguous. This CDR3 contains 13 residues. The V end was cut by 0 bases, the J end by 3 bases, with 7 bases between. Per germline, CDR1 SGHTS and CDR2 YDEGEE. In DNA, the CDR3 is TGTGCCAGCAGCTTGGCGGCTAGCTACGAGCAGTACTTC. It encodes CASSLAASYEQYF.

This clone has only a few counts. V and J are TRBV5-6 and TRBJ1-6, with TRBD1 matching over 8 bases. With 2 bases clipped from V and 9 bases from J, the junction kept 7 bases outside the gene matches. This CDR3 comprises 15 residues. CDR1 and CDR2 (germline): SGHDT, YYEEEE. CDR3 sequence reads: CASSLGQGLSSPLHF. The CDR3 bases are TGTGCCAGCAGCTTAGGACAGGGTCTTTCTTCACCCCTCCACTTT.

V and J are TRBV19 and TRBJ1-1; possible D gene TRBD1, 6 bases. Germline CDR1 is LNHDA and CDR2 is SQIVND (reference sequence). V was cut by 0 bases and J by 1 base, with 9 bases left in between. The CDR3 consists of 15 residues. This CDR3 is CASSIEPRGNTEAFF. CDR3 coding DNA: TGTGCCAGTAGTATAGAACCCAGGGGGAACACTGAAGCTTTCTTT.

This clone was recorded a few times. This chain connects TRBV10-3 to TRBJ2-2; 12 bases are shared with TRBD2. CDR1 is ENHRY and CDR2 is SYGVKD in the germline V gene. The CDR3 totals 15 residues. Trimming took 7 bases from V and 5 from J; bases not matched to a gene: 5. In DNA, the CDR3 is TGTGCCATCACTAGGACTAGCGGGGCGACCGGGGAGCTGTTTTTT. This sequence encodes CAITRTSGATGELFF.

The chain combines TRBV30 with TRBJ2-1, with D tentatively TRBD1 (5 bases). Trimming took off 0 bases at V and 10 bases at J, with 7 bases between the two ends. Per the germline V gene, CDR1 is GTSNPN and CDR2 is SVGIG (reference sequence). The CDR3 is made up of 11 amino acids. The CDR3 coding sequence is TGTGCCTGGAGTGTCTCAGGGGAGCAGTTCTTC. Amino acid sequence: CAWSVSGEQFF.

The rearrangement links TRBV6-2 or TRBV6-3 to TRBJ2-7; weak D call: TRBD1 (6 bases). Germline V gene lookup returns CDR1 MNHEY and CDR2 SVGEGT. V gave up 4 bases and J gave up 0 bases, with 10 bases separating them. This CDR3 has 14 residues. CDR3 DNA: TGTGCCAGCAGTTCCAGGACAGCCTCCTACGAGCAGTACTTC. Amino acid sequence: CASSSRTASYEQYF.

The sample holds a few counts of this clone. The CDR3 bases are TGTGCCACCAGTGCCCCTCCCACCCCCAGCTCTGGAAACACCATATATTTT. Protein product: CATSAPPTPSSGNTIYF. The V and J genes are TRBV24-1 and TRBJ1-3; D ambiguous. The CDR3 is made up of 17 amino acids. Germline V gene lookup returns CDR1 KGHDR and CDR2 SFDVKD. V shed 5 bases and J shed 0 bases, with 16 bases lying between them.

The chain combines TRBV5-1 with TRBJ2-5, with 9 nucleotides matching TRBD2. Germline CDR1 is SGHRS and CDR2 is YFSETQ. The trim removed 5 bases at V and 2 bases at J, leaving 13 bases unmatched. The CDR3 contains 17 residues. Here the CDR3 reads CASSPIRGGGAQETQYF. CDR3 sequence (DNA): TGCGCCAGCAGTCCCATTCGGGGCGGGGGGGCGCAAGAGACCCAGTACTTC.

J is TRBJ2-2 and V is TRBV6-5, with D possibly matching TRBD2 (6 bases). The CDR3 has 13 amino acids. The germline gives CDR1 MNHEY, CDR2 SVGAGI. V lost 8 bases to trimming and J lost 5 bases, with 12 bases between them. The CDR3 reads CASAEGWTGELFF. The CDR3 bases are TGTGCCAGCGCGGAGGGTTGGACCGGGGAGCTGTTTTTT.

CDR3 sequence reads: CASSAATWGPADEQYF. In DNA form, the CDR3 reads TGTGCCAGCAGCGCTGCCACGTGGGGGCCGGCCGACGAGCAGTACTTC. The V call is TRBV7-9, the J call TRBJ2-7; tentative D call: TRBD1 (6 bases). The CDR3 length is 16 residues. Germline V gene lookup returns CDR1 SEHNR and CDR2 FQNEAQ (reference sequence). V was clipped by 5 bases and J by 5 bases, with 22 bases between them.

This clone was recorded many times. The chain employs TRBV5-1 and TRBJ2-7, with 9 bases that match TRBD1. Germline V CDR1 and CDR2: SGHRS, YFSETQ. Unmatched junction bases numbered 8, after V lost 4 bases and J lost 3 bases. The CDR3 loop spans 15 amino acids. Here the CDR3 reads CASSPGTGPLYEQYF. DNA of the CDR3: TGCGCCAGCAGCCCCGGGACAGGGCCCCTCTACGAGCAGTACTTC.